This T cell receptor (beta chain) derives from a study of blood T cell repertoires in COVID-19. Germline assignment: CDR1 LGHDT and CDR2 YNNKEL (reference sequence). CDR3 length: 13 residues. Cohort assignment relied on participant-reported clinical history. All exposed participants met a person with COVID-19 within 2 weeks before entering the study. A word on this clone: An end of the junction does not agree with germline; a read error may underlie this.

Original processing methods: Estimation of nucleated cell counts was performed using reference gene primer amplification. Some clones are missing from TCRdb's copy, which holds only in-frame ones; the method was immunoSEQ multiplex PCR. V and J calls and clone size are those listed in that table; D and trimming were worked out from the DNA. Among 150,000 to 200,000 clones listed, around 84% were seen once. The chain employs TRBV3-1 (or the pseudogene TRBV3-2) and TRBJ2-1, with 7 nucleotides matching TRBD2. Sequenced material: PBMCs or T cells enriched from blood (not recorded which). This TCR was recovered from a woman aged 25-40 years who had been exposed to COVID-19. This CDR3 reads CASSQDPRGVGIF. The CDR3 DNA reads as TGTGCCAGCAGCCAAGATCCCCGGGGGGTCGGTATCTTC.